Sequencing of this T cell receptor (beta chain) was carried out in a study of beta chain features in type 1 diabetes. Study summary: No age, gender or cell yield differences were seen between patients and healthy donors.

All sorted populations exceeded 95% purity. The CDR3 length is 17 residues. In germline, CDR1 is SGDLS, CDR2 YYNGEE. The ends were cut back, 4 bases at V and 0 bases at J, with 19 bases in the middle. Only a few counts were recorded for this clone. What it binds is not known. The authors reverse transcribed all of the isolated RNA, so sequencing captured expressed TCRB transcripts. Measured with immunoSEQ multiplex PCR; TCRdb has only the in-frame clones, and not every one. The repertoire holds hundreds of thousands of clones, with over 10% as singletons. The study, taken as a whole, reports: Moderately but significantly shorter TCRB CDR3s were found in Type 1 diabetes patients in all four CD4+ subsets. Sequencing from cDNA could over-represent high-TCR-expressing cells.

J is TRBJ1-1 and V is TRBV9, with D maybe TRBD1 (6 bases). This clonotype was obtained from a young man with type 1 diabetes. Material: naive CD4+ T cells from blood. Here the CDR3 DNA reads TGTGCCAGCAGCCCTCAGCCCCTCGGGACACTGAACACTGAAGCTTTCTTT. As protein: CASSPQPLGTLNTEAFF.